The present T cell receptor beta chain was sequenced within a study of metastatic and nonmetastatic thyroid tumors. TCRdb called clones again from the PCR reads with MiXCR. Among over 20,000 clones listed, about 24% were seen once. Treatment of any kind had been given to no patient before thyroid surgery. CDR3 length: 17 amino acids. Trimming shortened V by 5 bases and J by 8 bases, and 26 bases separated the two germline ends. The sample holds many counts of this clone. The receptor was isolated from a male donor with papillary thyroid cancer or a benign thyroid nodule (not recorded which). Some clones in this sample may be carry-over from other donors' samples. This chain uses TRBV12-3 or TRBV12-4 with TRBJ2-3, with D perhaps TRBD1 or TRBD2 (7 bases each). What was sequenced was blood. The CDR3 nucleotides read TGTGCCAGCAGTCCCCAGGGGGGGGCCTTTTCACAGGGTACGCAGTATTTT. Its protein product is CASSPQGGAFSQGTQYF.